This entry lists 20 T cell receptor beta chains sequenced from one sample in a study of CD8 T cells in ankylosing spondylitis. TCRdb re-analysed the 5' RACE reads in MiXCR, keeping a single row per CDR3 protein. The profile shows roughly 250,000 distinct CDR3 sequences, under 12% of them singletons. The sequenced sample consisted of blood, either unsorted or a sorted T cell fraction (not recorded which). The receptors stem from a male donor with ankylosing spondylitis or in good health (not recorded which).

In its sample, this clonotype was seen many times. CDR3 region: CSVESSSSNYGYTF. The CDR3 DNA reads TGCAGCGTTGAAAGCTCCAGTTCTAACTATGGCTACACCTTC. This chain uses TRBV29-1 with TRBJ1-2; no clear D gene. Between the trimmed V and J ends, which lost 2 bases and 0 bases, there was a span of 10 bases. Looked up from germline, CDR1 is SQVTM and CDR2 is ANQGSEA. The CDR3 extends over 14 amino acids.

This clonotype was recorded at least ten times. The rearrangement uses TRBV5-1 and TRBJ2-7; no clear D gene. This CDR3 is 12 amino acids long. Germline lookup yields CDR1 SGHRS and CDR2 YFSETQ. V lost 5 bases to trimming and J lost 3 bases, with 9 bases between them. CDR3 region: CASRRESYEQYF. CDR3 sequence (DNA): TGCGCCAGCAGGCGCGAGAGCTACGAGCAGTACTTC.

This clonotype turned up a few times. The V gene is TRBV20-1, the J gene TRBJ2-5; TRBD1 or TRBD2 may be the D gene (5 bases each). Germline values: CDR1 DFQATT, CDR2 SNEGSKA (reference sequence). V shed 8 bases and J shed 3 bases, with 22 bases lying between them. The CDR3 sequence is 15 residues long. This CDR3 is CSSLRGSAHKETQYF. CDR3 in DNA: TGCAGTTCCCTGAGGGGATCGGCACACAAAGAGACCCAGTACTTC.

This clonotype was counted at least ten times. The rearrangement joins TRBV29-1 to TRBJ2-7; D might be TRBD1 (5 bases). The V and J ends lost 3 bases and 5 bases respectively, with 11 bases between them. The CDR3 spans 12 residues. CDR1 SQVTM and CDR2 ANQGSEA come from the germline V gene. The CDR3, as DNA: TGCAGCGTTGAGGGGCCTGGGGACGAGCAGTACTTC. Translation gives CSVEGPGDEQYF.

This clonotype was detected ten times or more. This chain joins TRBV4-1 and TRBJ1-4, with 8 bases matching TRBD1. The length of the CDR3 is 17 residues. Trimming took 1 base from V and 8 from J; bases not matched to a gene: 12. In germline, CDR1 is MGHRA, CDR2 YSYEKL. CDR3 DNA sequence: TGCGCCAGCAGCCAAGCCCCTTCCGGGACAGGATACGAAAAACTGTTTTTT. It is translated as CASSQAPSGTGYEKLFF.

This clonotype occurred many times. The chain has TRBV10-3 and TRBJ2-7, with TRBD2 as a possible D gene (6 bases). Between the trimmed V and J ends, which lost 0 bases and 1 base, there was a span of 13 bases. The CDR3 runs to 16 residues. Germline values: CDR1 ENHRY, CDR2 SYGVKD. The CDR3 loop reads CAISESASAPSYEQYF. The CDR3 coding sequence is TGTGCCATCAGTGAGTCGGCTAGCGCACCGTCCTACGAGCAGTACTTC.

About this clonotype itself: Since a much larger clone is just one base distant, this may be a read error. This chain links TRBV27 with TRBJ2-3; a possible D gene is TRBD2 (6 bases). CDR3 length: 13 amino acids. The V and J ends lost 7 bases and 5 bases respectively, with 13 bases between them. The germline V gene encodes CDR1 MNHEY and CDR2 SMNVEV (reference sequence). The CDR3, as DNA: TGTGCCAGCAAGGCTAGCGCGCGAGATACGCAGTATTTT. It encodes CASKASARDTQYF.

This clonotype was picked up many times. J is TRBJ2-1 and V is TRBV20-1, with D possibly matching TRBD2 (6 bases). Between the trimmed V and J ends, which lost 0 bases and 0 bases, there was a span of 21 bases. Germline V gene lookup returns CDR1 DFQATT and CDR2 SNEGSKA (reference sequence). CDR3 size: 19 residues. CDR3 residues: CSARDGTPPWQSSYNEQFF. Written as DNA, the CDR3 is TGCAGTGCTAGAGATGGGACTCCACCATGGCAAAGCTCCTACAATGAGCAGTTCTTC.

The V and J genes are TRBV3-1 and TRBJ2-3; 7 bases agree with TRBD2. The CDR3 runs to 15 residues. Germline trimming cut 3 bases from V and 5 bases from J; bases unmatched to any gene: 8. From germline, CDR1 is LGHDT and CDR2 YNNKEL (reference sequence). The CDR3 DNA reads TGTGCCAGCAGCCAGCCAGGACTAGTAAAAGATACGCAGTATTTT. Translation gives CASSQPGLVKDTQYF.

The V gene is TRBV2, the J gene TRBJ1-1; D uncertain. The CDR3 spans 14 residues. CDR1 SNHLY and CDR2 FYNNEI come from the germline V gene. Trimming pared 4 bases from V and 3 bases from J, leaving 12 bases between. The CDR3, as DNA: TGTGCCAGCAGTGGAGTTGGGTTGGACACTGAAGCTTTCTTT. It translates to CASSGVGLDTEAFF.

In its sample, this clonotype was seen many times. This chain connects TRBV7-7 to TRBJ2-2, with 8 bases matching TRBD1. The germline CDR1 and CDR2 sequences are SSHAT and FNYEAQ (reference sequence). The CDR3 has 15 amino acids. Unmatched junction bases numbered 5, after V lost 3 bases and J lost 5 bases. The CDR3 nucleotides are TGTGCCAGCAGCTTCGGGCAGGGGGCAACCGGGGAGCTGTTTTTT. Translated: CASSFGQGATGELFF.

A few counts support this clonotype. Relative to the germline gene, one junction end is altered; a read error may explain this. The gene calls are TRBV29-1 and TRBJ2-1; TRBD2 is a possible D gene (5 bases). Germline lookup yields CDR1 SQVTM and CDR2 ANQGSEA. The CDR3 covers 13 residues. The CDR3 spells CSVTIRIYNEQFF. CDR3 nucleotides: TGTAGCGTTACCATCAGGATCTACAATGAGCAGTTCTTC.

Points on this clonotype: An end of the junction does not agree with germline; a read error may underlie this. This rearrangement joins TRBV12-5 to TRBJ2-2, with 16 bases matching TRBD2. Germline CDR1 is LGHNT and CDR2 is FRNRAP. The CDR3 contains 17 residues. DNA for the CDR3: TGTGCTAGTGATTTGGTCGGGACTAGCGGGAGGGCCGGGGAGCTGTTTTTT. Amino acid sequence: CASDLVGTSGRAGELFF.

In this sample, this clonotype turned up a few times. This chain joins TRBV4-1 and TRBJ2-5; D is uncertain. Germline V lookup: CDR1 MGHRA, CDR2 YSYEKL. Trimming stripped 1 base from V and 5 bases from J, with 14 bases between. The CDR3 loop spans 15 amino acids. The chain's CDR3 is CASSQVLGNRETQYF. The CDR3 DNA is TGCGCCAGCAGCCAAGTACTGGGTAATAGGGAGACCCAGTACTTC.

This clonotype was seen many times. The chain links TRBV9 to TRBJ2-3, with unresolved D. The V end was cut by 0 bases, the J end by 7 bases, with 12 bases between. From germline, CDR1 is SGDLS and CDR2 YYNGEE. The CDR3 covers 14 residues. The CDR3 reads CASSVELPGHTQYF. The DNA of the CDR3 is TGTGCCAGCAGCGTAGAATTACCCGGGCATACGCAGTATTTT.

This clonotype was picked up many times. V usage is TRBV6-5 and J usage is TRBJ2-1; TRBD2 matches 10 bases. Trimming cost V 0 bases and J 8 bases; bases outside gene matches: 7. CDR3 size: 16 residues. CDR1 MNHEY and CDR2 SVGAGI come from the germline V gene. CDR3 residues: CASSYSSSGRAYEQFF. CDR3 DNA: TGTGCCAGCAGTTACTCCTCGAGCGGGAGGGCCTATGAGCAGTTCTTC.

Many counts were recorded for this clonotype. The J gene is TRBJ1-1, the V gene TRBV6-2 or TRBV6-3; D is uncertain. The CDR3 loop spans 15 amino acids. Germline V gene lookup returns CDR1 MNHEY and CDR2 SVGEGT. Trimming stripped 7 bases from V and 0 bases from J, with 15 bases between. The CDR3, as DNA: TGTGCCAGCATTTCAACCGGACGGCTGAACACTGAAGCTTTCTTT. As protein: CASISTGRLNTEAFF.

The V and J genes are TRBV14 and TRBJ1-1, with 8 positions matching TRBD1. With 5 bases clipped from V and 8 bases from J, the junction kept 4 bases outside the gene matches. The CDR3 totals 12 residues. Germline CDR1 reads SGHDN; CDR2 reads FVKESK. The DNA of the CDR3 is TGTGCCAGCAGCTTACGGGACAGGGAAGCTTTCTTT. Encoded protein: CASSLRDREAFF.

The CDR3 coding sequence is TGCGCCAGCAGTGGGACACAAGAGAGGGCCGGGGAGCTGTTTTTT. Translation: CASSGTQERAGELFF. The chain recombines TRBV10-2 with TRBJ2-2; D might be TRBD1 or TRBD2, each matching 5 bases. V dropped 4 bases and J dropped 6 bases, with 15 bases sitting between them. This CDR3 region has 15 residues. CDR1 is WSHSY and CDR2 is SAAADI in the germline V gene.

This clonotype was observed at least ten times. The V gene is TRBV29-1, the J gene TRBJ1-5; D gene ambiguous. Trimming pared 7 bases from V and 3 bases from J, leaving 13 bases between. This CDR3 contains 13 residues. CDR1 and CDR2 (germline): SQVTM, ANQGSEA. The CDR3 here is CSAAEGNNQPQHF. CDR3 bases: TGCAGCGCCGCCGAAGGGAACAATCAGCCCCAGCATTTT. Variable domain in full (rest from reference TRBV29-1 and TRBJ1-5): SAVISQKPSRDICQRGTSLTIQCQVDSQVTMMFWYRQQPGQSLTLIATANQGSEATYESGFVIDKFPISRPNLTFSTLTVSNMSPEDSSIYLCSAAEGNNQPQHFGDGTRLSIL.